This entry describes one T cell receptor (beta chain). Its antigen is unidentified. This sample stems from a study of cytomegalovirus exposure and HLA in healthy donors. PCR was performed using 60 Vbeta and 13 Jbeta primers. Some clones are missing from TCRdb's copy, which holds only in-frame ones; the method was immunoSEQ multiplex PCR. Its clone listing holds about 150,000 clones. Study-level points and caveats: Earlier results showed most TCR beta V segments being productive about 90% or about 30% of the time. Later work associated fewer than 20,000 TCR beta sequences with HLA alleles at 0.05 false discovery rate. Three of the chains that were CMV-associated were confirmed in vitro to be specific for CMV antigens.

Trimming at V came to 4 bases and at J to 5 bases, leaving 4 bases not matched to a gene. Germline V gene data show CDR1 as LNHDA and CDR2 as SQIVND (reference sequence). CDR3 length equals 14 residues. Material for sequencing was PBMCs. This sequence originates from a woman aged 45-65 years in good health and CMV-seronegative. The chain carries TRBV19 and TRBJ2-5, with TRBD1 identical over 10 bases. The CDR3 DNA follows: TGTGCCAGTAGTAGACAGGGGGCTTGGGAGACCCAGTACTTC. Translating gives CASSRQGAWETQYF.